This is a list of T cell receptor beta chains from one sample in a study of cytomegalovirus exposure and HLA in healthy donors. Profiling relied on immunoSEQ multiplex PCR, and the TCRdb table lists in-frame clones only, not all of them. Among approximately 130,000 clones listed, approximately 80% were seen once. Sequenced input: PBMCs. These receptors all stem from a man over 45 in good health and CMV-seronegative. The CDR3 runs from the conserved cysteine through the conserved F or W. The order of the fields is CDR3 protein, CDR3 DNA, J gene, V gene, clone size, D gene. A D gene is named only where the DNA matches it firmly. The size entry is marked missing in some rows and otherwise reads once, few, many or a size class.

CDR3 protein: CASSPNTEAFF
CDR3 DNA: TGTGCCAGCAGCCCAAACACTGAAGCTTTCTTT
J gene: TRBJ1-1
V gene: TRBV14
clone size: .
D gene: .

CDR3 protein: CASRYANPGQTKYSITYEQYF
CDR3 DNA: TGTGCAAGTCGCTACGCTAATCCGGGACAGACGAAGTATTCCATAACCTACGAGCAGTACTTC
J gene: TRBJ2-7
V gene: TRBV12-2
clone size: once
D gene: .

CDR3 protein: CASSAHGTSIYEQYF
CDR3 DNA: TGTGCCAGCAGCGCCCACGGGACTAGTATCTACGAGCAGTACTTC
J gene: TRBJ2-7
V gene: TRBV9
clone size: .
D gene: TRBD2

CDR3 protein: CASSFGQVSTDTQYF
CDR3 DNA: TGTGCCAGCAGCTTTGGACAGGTTAGCACAGATACGCAGTATTTT
J gene: TRBJ2-3
V gene: TRBV7-9
clone size: .
D gene: TRBD1

CDR3 protein: CAWTLQEEDTQYF
CDR3 DNA: TGTGCCTGGACCCTACAAGAGGAAGATACGCAGTATTTT
J gene: TRBJ2-3
V gene: TRBV30
clone size: once
D gene: .

CDR3 protein: CSVGDGGIGNTIYF
CDR3 DNA: TGCAGCGTGGGCGATGGGGGGATCGGAAACACCATATATTTT
J gene: TRBJ1-3
V gene: TRBV29-1
clone size: .
D gene: .

CDR3 protein: CASSEEAGLGNEQFF
CDR3 DNA: TGTGCCAGCAGTGAAGAGGCAGGGCTAGGCAATGAGCAGTTCTTC
J gene: TRBJ2-1
V gene: TRBV2
clone size: .
D gene: .

CDR3 protein: CASSLGQVRSGNTIYF
CDR3 DNA: TGTGCCAGCAGCCTAGGACAGGTTCGCTCTGGAAACACCATATATTTT
J gene: TRBJ1-3
V gene: TRBV7-6
clone size: .
D gene: TRBD1

CDR3 protein: CASSEAEQIYGYTF
CDR3 DNA: TGTGCCAGCAGTGAAGCGGAACAGATCTATGGCTACACCTTC
J gene: TRBJ1-2
V gene: TRBV2
clone size: .
D gene: .

CDR3 protein: CASSPDREVYEQYF
CDR3 DNA: TGTGCCAGCAGTCCGGACAGAGAAGTCTACGAGCAGTACTTC
J gene: TRBJ2-7
V gene: TRBV27
clone size: .
D gene: .

CDR3 protein: CASSIGSSGQGISAFF
CDR3 DNA: TGTGCCAGTAGTATTGGTTCCTCGGGACAGGGAATCTCAGCTTTCTTT
J gene: TRBJ1-1
V gene: TRBV19
clone size: .
D gene: TRBD1

CDR3 protein: CASSFDRGRFWPQHF
CDR3 DNA: TGTGCCAGCAGCTTCGACAGGGGCCGATTTTGGCCCCAGCATTTT
J gene: TRBJ1-5
V gene: TRBV2
clone size: few
D gene: TRBD1

CDR3 protein: CASSYSRRANVLTF
CDR3 DNA: TGTGCCAGCAGTTACTCGCGCCGGGCCAACGTCCTGACTTTC
J gene: TRBJ2-6
V gene: TRBV6-6
clone size: .
D gene: .

CDR3 protein: CASSFGTGNYGYTF
CDR3 DNA: TGTGCCAGCAGCTTCGGGACAGGGAACTATGGCTACACCTTC
J gene: TRBJ1-2
V gene: TRBV5-8
clone size: once
D gene: TRBD1

CDR3 protein: CASRRTTGNTGELFF
CDR3 DNA: TGTGCCAGCAGGCGTACTACAGGGAACACCGGGGAGCTGTTTTTT
J gene: TRBJ2-2
V gene: TRBV6-5
clone size: many
D gene: .

CDR3 protein: CASRMDFYEQYF
CDR3 DNA: TGCGCCAGCAGAATGGACTTCTACGAGCAGTACTTC
J gene: TRBJ2-7
V gene: TRBV5-1
clone size: few
D gene: .

CDR3 protein: CVSSSNRVYQETQYF
CDR3 DNA: TGTGTCAGCAGTTCTAACAGGGTATACCAAGAGACCCAGTACTTC
J gene: TRBJ2-5
V gene: TRBV27
clone size: once
D gene: .

CDR3 protein: CASSEGTSGSSYEQYF
CDR3 DNA: TGTGCCAGCAGTGAAGGGACTAGCGGGAGTAGCTACGAGCAGTACTTC
J gene: TRBJ2-7
V gene: TRBV2
clone size: .
D gene: TRBD2

CDR3 protein: CASSLRGQGRYEQYF
CDR3 DNA: TGTGCCAGCAGCTTGCGGGGACAGGGTCGTTACGAGCAGTACTTC
J gene: TRBJ2-7
V gene: TRBV5-8
clone size: .
D gene: TRBD1

CDR3 protein: CAWSVQGGETQYF
CDR3 DNA: TGTGCCTGGAGTGTACAAGGAGGAGAGACCCAGTACTTC
J gene: TRBJ2-5
V gene: TRBV30
clone size: once
D gene: .

CDR3 protein: CATSRASTGLAGVEQFF
CDR3 DNA: TGTGCCACCAGCAGGGCCTCCACGGGACTAGCGGGAGTTGAGCAGTTCTTC
J gene: TRBJ2-1
V gene: TRBV15
clone size: .
D gene: TRBD2

CDR3 protein: CAWSWEGDYEQYF
CDR3 DNA: TGTGCCTGGAGTTGGGAAGGGGACTACGAGCAGTACTTC
J gene: TRBJ2-7
V gene: TRBV30
clone size: .
D gene: .

CDR3 protein: CASSPQRSYEQYF
CDR3 DNA: TGTGCCAGCTCACCACAGCGGAGCTACGAGCAGTACTTC
J gene: TRBJ2-7
V gene: TRBV18
clone size: .
D gene: .

CDR3 protein: CASSDSAEGGYGYTF
CDR3 DNA: TGTGCCAGCAGTGATTCGGCGGAGGGAGGTTATGGCTACACCTTC
J gene: TRBJ1-2
V gene: TRBV2
clone size: once
D gene: .

CDR3 protein: CSAQTVSGTDTQYF
CDR3 DNA: TGCAGCGCCCAGACAGTCAGTGGTACAGATACGCAGTATTTT
J gene: TRBJ2-3
V gene: TRBV29-1
clone size: .
D gene: .

CDR3 protein: CASSLGGLAGEETQYF
CDR3 DNA: TGCGCCAGCAGCTTGGGGGGACTAGCGGGAGAGGAGACCCAGTACTTC
J gene: TRBJ2-5
V gene: TRBV5-1
clone size: .
D gene: TRBD2

CDR3 protein: CASSNGQGAAGANVLTF
CDR3 DNA: TGTGCCAGTAGTAATGGACAGGGGGCTGCTGGGGCCAACGTCCTGACTTTC
J gene: TRBJ2-6
V gene: TRBV19
clone size: .
D gene: TRBD1

CDR3 protein: CASSKAGGQGLNTEAFF
CDR3 DNA: TGTGCCAGCAGCAAGGCTGGTGGACAGGGATTGAACACTGAAGCTTTCTTT
J gene: TRBJ1-1
V gene: TRBV21-1
clone size: .
D gene: .

CDR3 protein: CASSLQLAGPYEQYF
CDR3 DNA: TGTGCCAGCAGCTTACAACTAGCGGGACCCTACGAGCAGTACTTC
J gene: TRBJ2-7
V gene: TRBV11-2
clone size: .
D gene: TRBD2